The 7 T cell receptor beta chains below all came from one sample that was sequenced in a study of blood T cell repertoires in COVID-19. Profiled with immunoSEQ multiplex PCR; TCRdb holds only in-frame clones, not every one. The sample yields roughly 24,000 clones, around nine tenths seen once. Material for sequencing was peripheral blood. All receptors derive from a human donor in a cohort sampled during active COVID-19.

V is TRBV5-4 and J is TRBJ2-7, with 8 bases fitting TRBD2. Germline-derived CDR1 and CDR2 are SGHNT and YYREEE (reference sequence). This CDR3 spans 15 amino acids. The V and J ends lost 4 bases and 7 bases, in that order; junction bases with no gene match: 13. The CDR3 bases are TGTGCCAGCAGCACCGCGCTGGCGGGAGGTTGGGAGCAGTACTTC. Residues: CASSTALAGGWEQYF.

In DNA form, the CDR3 reads TGTGCCAGCAGTTCCACCGGACTAGTTGGTGAGCAGTTCTTC. This translates into CASSSTGLVGEQFF. V gene TRBV27 combines with J gene TRBJ2-1; 7 bases are shared with TRBD2. CDR3 size: 14 residues. In germline, CDR1 is MNHEY, CDR2 SMNVEV (reference sequence). V was clipped by 4 bases and J by 9 bases; unmatched bases: 9.

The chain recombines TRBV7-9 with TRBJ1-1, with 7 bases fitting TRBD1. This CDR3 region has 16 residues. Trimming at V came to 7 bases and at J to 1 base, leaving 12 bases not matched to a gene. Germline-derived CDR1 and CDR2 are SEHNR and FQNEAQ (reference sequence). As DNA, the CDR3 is TGTGCCAGCACCCCTATTGGGACAGCCCAGAACACTGAAGCTTTCTTT. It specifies CASTPIGTAQNTEAFF.

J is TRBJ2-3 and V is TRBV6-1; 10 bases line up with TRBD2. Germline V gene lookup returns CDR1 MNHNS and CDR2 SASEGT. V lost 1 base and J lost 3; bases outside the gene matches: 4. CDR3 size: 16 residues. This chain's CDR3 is CASSEVLAGATDTQYF. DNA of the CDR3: TGTGCCAGCAGTGAAGTTCTAGCGGGAGCGACAGATACGCAGTATTTT.

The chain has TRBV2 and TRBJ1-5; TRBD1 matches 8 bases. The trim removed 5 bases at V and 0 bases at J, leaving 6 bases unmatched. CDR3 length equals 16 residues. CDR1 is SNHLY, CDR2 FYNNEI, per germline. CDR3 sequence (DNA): TGTGCCAGCAGTCTCGACAGGGGTTATAGCAATCAGCCCCAGCATTTT. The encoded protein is CASSLDRGYSNQPQHF.

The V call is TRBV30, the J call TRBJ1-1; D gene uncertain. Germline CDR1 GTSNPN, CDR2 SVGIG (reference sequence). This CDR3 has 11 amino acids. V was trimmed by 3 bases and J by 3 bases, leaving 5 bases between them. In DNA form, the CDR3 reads TGTGCCTGGAGAACGGACACTGAAGCTTTCTTT. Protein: CAWRTDTEAFF. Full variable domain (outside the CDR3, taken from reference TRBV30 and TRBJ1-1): SQTIHQWPATLVQPVGSPLSLECTVEGTSNPNLYWYRQAAGRGLQLLFYSVGIGQISSEVPQNLSASRPQDRQFILSSKKLLLSDSGFYLCAWRTDTEAFFGQGTRLTVV.

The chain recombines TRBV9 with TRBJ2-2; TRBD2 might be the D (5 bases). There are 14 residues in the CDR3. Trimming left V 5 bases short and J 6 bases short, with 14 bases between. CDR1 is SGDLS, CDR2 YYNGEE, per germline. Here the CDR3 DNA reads TGTGCCAGCAGGACCGGACTGAGCGCCGGGGAGCTGTTTTTT. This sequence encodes CASRTGLSAGELFF.